Listed below are T cell receptor beta chains from one sample, sequenced in a study of patients and donors after allogeneic stem cell transplantation. TCRdb passed the RT-PCR reads through MiXCR, listing each CDR3 protein once. Of about 40,000 distinct CDR3 sequences listed, under 35% were seen once; the top ten hold around 72%. Sample: blood, either unsorted or a sorted T cell fraction (not recorded which). The origin of the receptors is a human donor who was either an allogeneic HSCT recipient or a stem cell or donor lymphocyte infusion donor (not recorded which). It is not recorded whose cells these are; they may come from a transplant donor. Each CDR3 is given with its conserved first and last residue. A D gene is named only where the DNA matches it firmly. Expanded clones are given a class, and other clones once, few, many or no size at all.

size: few
D: NA
V: TRBV12-3/TRBV12-4
J: TRBJ2-7
CDR3: CASSSLTVHEQYF
DNA: TGTGCCAGCAGTTCCCTGACAGTCCACGAGCAGTACTTC

size: NA
D: NA
V: TRBV25-1
J: TRBJ1-1
CDR3: CASAGDNMNTEAFF
DNA: TGTGCCAGCGCCGGGGACAACATGAACACTGAAGCTTTCTTT

size: NA
D: NA
V: TRBV7-9
J: TRBJ2-5
CDR3: CASTESAGAFQETQYF
DNA: TGTGCCAGCACCGAATCGGCAGGCGCATTCCAAGAGACCCAGTACTTC

size: few
D: NA
V: TRBV5-1
J: TRBJ1-5
CDR3: CASSLAGSSFQPQHF
DNA: TGCGCCAGCAGCTTGGCTGGCAGCTCTTTCCAGCCCCAGCATTTT

size: many
D: TRBD1
V: TRBV28
J: TRBJ1-6
CDR3: CASSSGQPNSPLHF
DNA: TGTGCCAGCAGTTCGGGACAGCCTAATTCACCCCTCCACTTT

size: NA
D: NA
V: TRBV7-9
J: TRBJ1-1
CDR3: CASSSSAGTEAFF
DNA: TGTGCCAGCAGCTCATCAGCAGGCACTGAAGCTTTCTTT

size: NA
D: NA
V: TRBV5-1
J: TRBJ2-1
CDR3: CASGRTRGSSYNEQFF
DNA: TGCGCCAGCGGCCGGACTAGGGGGAGCTCCTACAATGAGCAGTTCTTC

size: NA
D: TRBD2
V: TRBV5-1
J: TRBJ2-7
CDR3: CASSSDGTRSSYEQYF
DNA: TGCGCCAGCAGCTCAGACGGGACTAGGAGCTCCTACGAGCAGTACTTC

size: many
D: NA
V: TRBV6-6
J: TRBJ1-1
CDR3: CASSSREAFF
DNA: TGTGCCAGCAGTTCCCGAGAAGCTTTCTTT

size: few
D: NA
V: TRBV3-1
J: TRBJ2-5
CDR3: CASSRSQETQYF
DNA: TGTGCCAGCAGCCGATCCCAAGAGACCCAGTACTTC

size: few
D: NA
V: TRBV7-2
J: TRBJ1-5
CDR3: CASSLVSNQPQHF
DNA: TGTGCCAGCAGCTTAGTTAGCAATCAGCCCCAGCATTTT

size: NA
D: TRBD1
V: TRBV4-3
J: TRBJ2-7
CDR3: CASSAGQGLNEQYF
DNA: TGCGCCAGCAGCGCGGGACAGGGGTTGAACGAGCAGTACTTC

size: NA
D: NA
V: TRBV18
J: TRBJ2-7
CDR3: CASSPPYRQNYEQYF
DNA: TGTGCCAGCTCACCACCGTACAGACAAAACTACGAGCAGTACTTC

size: few
D: NA
V: TRBV27
J: TRBJ1-2
CDR3: CASSLSGQSTNYGYTF
DNA: TGTGCCAGCAGTTTATCAGGGCAGTCCACTAACTATGGCTACACCTTC

size: few
D: NA
V: TRBV20-1
J: TRBJ1-5
CDR3: CSARGIGKPSSNQPQHF
DNA: TGCAGTGCTAGAGGGATAGGCAAACCAAGTAGCAATCAGCCCCAGCATTTT

size: NA
D: NA
V: TRBV7-9
J: TRBJ1-1
CDR3: CASRRTREAFF
DNA: TGTGCCAGCAGGCGTACTCGGGAAGCTTTCTTT

size: NA
D: TRBD1
V: TRBV25-1
J: TRBJ1-2
CDR3: CASSWQGGGYTF
DNA: TGTGCCAGCAGTTGGCAGGGGGGTGGCTACACCTTC

size: NA
D: NA
V: TRBV4-1
J: TRBJ2-2
CDR3: CASSQDSGELFF
DNA: TGCGCCAGCAGCCAAGACTCCGGGGAGCTGTTTTTT

size: many
D: NA
V: TRBV12-3/TRBV12-4
J: TRBJ1-6
CDR3: CASRAGEYSPLHF
DNA: TGTGCCAGCAGGGCGGGGGAGTACTCACCCCTCCACTTT

size: many
D: NA
V: TRBV4-3
J: TRBJ1-3
CDR3: CASSQDHRAWRNTIYF
DNA: TGCGCCAGCAGCCAAGATCACAGGGCTTGGAGAAACACCATATATTTT

size: few
D: NA
V: TRBV5-1
J: TRBJ2-1
CDR3: CASSLRSGIYNEQFF
DNA: TGCGCCAGCAGCTTGCGTAGCGGAATCTACAATGAGCAGTTCTTC

size: NA
D: NA
V: TRBV29-1
J: TRBJ2-7
CDR3: CSVVSPGLLKEQYF
DNA: TGCAGCGTCGTGTCGCCGGGACTGCTGAAGGAGCAGTACTTC

size: NA
D: TRBD1
V: TRBV27
J: TRBJ2-7
CDR3: CASSLTGTGSSYEQYF
DNA: TGTGCCAGCAGTTTGACCGGGACAGGTAGCTCCTACGAGCAGTACTTC

size: NA
D: TRBD1
V: TRBV7-3
J: TRBJ2-3
CDR3: CASSSGQGTDTQYF
DNA: TGTGCCAGCAGCTCGGGACAGGGCACAGATACGCAGTATTTT

size: NA
D: NA
V: TRBV24-1
J: TRBJ2-5
CDR3: CAKPHGRRYQETQYF
DNA: TGTGCCAAACCCCACGGCAGGAGGTACCAAGAGACCCAGTACTTC

size: NA
D: TRBD2
V: TRBV12-3/TRBV12-4
J: TRBJ2-3
CDR3: CASSLRAGTSGKDTQYF
DNA: TGTGCCAGCAGTTTACGGGCCGGGACTAGCGGGAAGGATACGCAGTATTTT

size: NA
D: NA
V: TRBV29-1
J: TRBJ2-7
CDR3: CSVGDSFPKEQYF
DNA: TGCAGCGTTGGAGATTCCTTTCCTAAGGAGCAGTACTTC

size: NA
D: NA
V: TRBV2
J: TRBJ1-5
CDR3: CASCGNSNQPQHF
DNA: TGTGCCAGCTGCGGGAATAGCAATCAGCCCCAGCATTTT

size: few
D: NA
V: TRBV10-1
J: TRBJ1-2
CDR3: CASRHLNGPNYGYTF
DNA: TGCGCCAGCAGGCACCTCAACGGCCCCAACTATGGCTACACCTTC

size: NA
D: NA
V: TRBV5-1
J: TRBJ1-3
CDR3: CASSLVGAAGNTIYF
DNA: TGCGCCAGCAGCTTGGTAGGGGCCGCTGGAAACACCATATATTTT

size: many
D: NA
V: TRBV19
J: TRBJ1-6
CDR3: CASSRGRQNSPLHF
DNA: TGTGCCAGTAGTAGGGGACGGCAAAATTCACCCCTCCACTTT

size: many
D: TRBD1
V: TRBV28
J: TRBJ1-6
CDR3: CASSRNRGTSPLHF
DNA: TGTGCCAGCAGTCGAAACAGGGGGACTTCACCCCTCCACTTT

size: NA
D: TRBD1
V: TRBV27
J: TRBJ1-5
CDR3: CASTPTGSYQPQHF
DNA: TGTGCCAGCACCCCGACAGGGAGCTATCAGCCCCAGCATTTT

size: NA
D: NA
V: TRBV20-1
J: TRBJ1-3
CDR3: CSASRISGNTIYF
DNA: TGCAGTGCTAGCCGGATCTCTGGAAACACCATATATTTT

size: NA
D: NA
V: TRBV27
J: TRBJ1-1
CDR3: CASSFYARNTEAFF
DNA: TGTGCCAGCAGTTTTTATGCAAGGAACACTGAAGCTTTCTTT

size: many
D: TRBD1
V: TRBV20-1
J: TRBJ1-1
CDR3: CSASQGAVEAFF
DNA: TGCAGTGCTTCGCAGGGGGCGGTCGAAGCTTTCTTT

size: few
D: NA
V: TRBV15
J: TRBJ1-4
CDR3: CATSRYYDRPNEKLFF
DNA: TGTGCCACCAGCAGGTACTACGACAGGCCTAATGAAAAACTGTTTTTT

size: NA
D: NA
V: TRBV4-1
J: TRBJ2-5
CDR3: CASSQDMAGPETQYF
DNA: TGCGCCAGCAGCCAAGATATGGCCGGCCCAGAGACCCAGTACTTC

size: NA
D: TRBD2
V: TRBV20-1
J: TRBJ2-1
CDR3: CSARDLAGTGRYNEQFF
DNA: TGCAGTGCTAGAGATCTGGCTGGAACCGGGAGGTACAATGAGCAGTTCTTC

size: NA
D: NA
V: TRBV12-5
J: TRBJ2-7
CDR3: CASGSLNPKDF
DNA: TGTGCTAGTGGCTCTCTAAACCCGAAAGACTTC

size: NA
D: TRBD2
V: TRBV12-3/TRBV12-4
J: TRBJ2-7
CDR3: CASSLRTSGSEYEQYF
DNA: TGTGCCAGCAGTTTAAGGACTAGCGGGAGTGAGTACGAGCAGTACTTC

size: few
D: TRBD1
V: TRBV12-3/TRBV12-4
J: TRBJ2-6
CDR3: CASSYTGAGANVLTF
DNA: TGTGCCAGCAGCTATACAGGGGCTGGGGCCAACGTCCTGACTTTC